The clone carrying this T cell receptor beta chain has only a few counts. Its antigen is unknown. The sample is drawn from a study of CD8 T cells in ankylosing spondylitis. General observations from the study: Ankylosing spondylitis blood seemed to carry a telltale TCR beta motif made of under ten highly homologous variants. Enrichment of disease-linked clones was reportedly significant in matched ankylosing spondylitis synovial fluid.

V trimming: 7 bases; J trimming: 10 bases; junction bases outside the gene matches: 6. Germline CDR1 and CDR2: SNHLY and FYNNEI. There are 13 residues in the CDR3. With molecular barcodes, quantitative 5'-RACE was used to make the TCR beta libraries. TCRdb re-called the 5' RACE reads with MiXCR, one entry per CDR3 protein. This table has a few hundred thousand distinct CDR3 sequences, around 22% appearing once. The origin of this receptor is a male donor with ankylosing spondylitis. The sequenced sample was blood, either unsorted or a sorted T cell fraction (not recorded which). The rearrangement joins TRBV2 to TRBJ1-6; 8 bases fit TRBD1. CDR3 DNA: TGTGCCAGCACGACAGGGGACGGCTCACCCCTCCACTTT. Translating it yields CASTTGDGSPLHF.